Following are 29 T cell receptor beta chains from one sample sequenced in a study of graft-versus-host responses after intestinal transplantation. Assay: immunoSEQ multiplex PCR; the TCRdb copy retains only in-frame clones and omits some. This table has around 90,000 clones, 80% to 95% appearing once. What these receptors recognize is not known. Sequenced material: unstimulated CD8+ T cells sorted from spleen or lymph node cells, taken before transplant. The source of these receptors is a human donor who was the organ donor for an intestinal transplant.

There are a few counts of this clone. The J gene is TRBJ1-5, the V gene TRBV4-1; 7 bases are shared with TRBD1. This CDR3 has 15 amino acids. The ends lost 4 bases at V and 8 bases at J; junction bases unmatched: 11. Germline CDR1 reads MGHRA; CDR2 reads YSYEKL. The CDR3 DNA reads as TGCGCCAGCAGCCCGAGGGGACAGTTTAATGAGCCCCAGCATTTT. As protein: CASSPRGQFNEPQHF.

CDR3 loop: CASSISGSDYGYTF. In nucleotides, the CDR3 is TGTGCCAGTAGTATCTCCGGCAGCGACTATGGCTACACCTTC. The chain links TRBV19 to TRBJ1-2; D is undetermined. The CDR3 is 14 residues long. V lost 3 bases, J lost 3 bases, and 11 bases lay in between. Per germline, CDR1 LNHDA and CDR2 SQIVND (reference sequence).

The chain uses TRBV5-1 and TRBJ2-2; 11 bases fit TRBD1. Germline V gene sequence: CDR1 SGHRS, CDR2 YFSETQ. This CDR3 region has 17 residues. With 0 bases clipped from V and 6 bases from J, the junction kept 7 bases outside the gene matches. Written as DNA, the CDR3 is TGCGCCAGCAGCTTGGTTTGGGACAGGGGGAATGCCGGGGAGCTGTTTTTT. Amino acid sequence: CASSLVWDRGNAGELFF.

The rearrangement links TRBV7-3 to TRBJ2-1, with a tentative D call TRBD2 (5 bases). Germline V gene sequence: CDR1 SGHTA, CDR2 FQGTGA. V lost 4 bases and J 7 bases, leaving 17 bases between the germline ends. The length of the CDR3 is 15 residues. In nucleotides, the CDR3 is TGTGCCAGCAGCTCAGGAGAAGGTACGGGGAATGAGCAGTTCTTC. Its protein product is CASSSGEGTGNEQFF.

The chain links TRBV29-1 to TRBJ2-7, with 11 bases identical to TRBD1. The CDR3 has 15 amino acids. Germline values: CDR1 SQVTM, CDR2 ANQGSEA. V shed 5 bases, J shed 3 bases, and the junction held 9 bases outside the gene matches. Here the CDR3 DNA reads TGCAGCGTTCTCCGCTTGGACAGGGGGCTCTACGAGCAGTACTTC. Amino acids: CSVLRLDRGLYEQYF.

This chain uses TRBV27 with TRBJ1-5, with 7 bases aligning to TRBD1. CDR1 MNHEY and CDR2 SMNVEV come from the germline V gene (reference sequence). V was pared by 2 bases and J by 6 bases, with 4 bases of the junction left unmatched. The CDR3 is 14 amino acids. The CDR3: CASSLRQGGQPQHF. CDR3 nucleotide sequence: TGTGCCAGCAGTTTAAGACAGGGAGGTCAGCCCCAGCATTTT.

The chain has TRBV15 and TRBJ2-5; 12 bases are a match to TRBD2. The V gene end was trimmed by 4 bases and the J gene end by 6 bases; junction bases not matched to a gene: 12. CDR3 length: 17 amino acids. Germline V gives CDR1 LNHNV, CDR2 YYDKDF (reference sequence). As DNA, the CDR3 is TGTGCCACCAGCATGGGTAGGATGACTAGCGGGAGACAGACCCAGTACTTC. Residues: CATSMGRMTSGRQTQYF. The variable domain in full, completed from reference TRBV15 and TRBJ2-5, reads DAMVIQNPRYQVTQFGKPVTLSCSQTLNHNVMYWYQQKSSQAPKLLFHYYDKDFNNEADTPDNFQSRRPNTSFCFLDIRSPGLGDTAMYLCATSMGRMTSGRQTQYFGPGTRLLVL.

CDR3 residues: CASSLVWGGYFYEQYF. CDR3 nucleotide sequence: TGTGCCAGCAGCTTAGTCTGGGGGGGGTATTTCTACGAGCAGTACTTC. The gene calls are TRBV7-9 and TRBJ2-7; 7 bases line up with TRBD2. J lost 3 bases, V lost 1 base, and 9 bases had no gene match. CDR3 length: 16 amino acids. The germline V gene has CDR1 SEHNR and CDR2 FQNEAQ (reference sequence).

J is TRBJ1-2 and V is TRBV21-1. TRBV21-1 is assigned pseudogene status. The CDR3 length is 15 residues. CDR3 sequence: CASSLLRGEIYGYTF. Written as DNA, the CDR3 is TGTGCCAGCAGCCTTCTCCGGGGGGAGATCTATGGCTACACCTTC.

The J gene is TRBJ2-7, the V gene TRBV6-4, with D possibly being TRBD2 (5 bases). V was pared by 4 bases and J by 7 bases, with 17 bases between. The CDR3 covers 14 residues. Germline V gene lookup returns CDR1 MRHNA and CDR2 SNTAGT. The chain's CDR3 is CASSVRAWEREQYF. CDR3 bases: TGTGCCAGCAGTGTGAGGGCGTGGGAGAGGGAGCAGTACTTC.

The chain is built from TRBV5-1 and TRBJ1-2; 7 bases map to TRBD1. J lost 4 bases, V lost 1 base, and 7 bases had no gene match. The V gene's germline CDR1 is SGHRS and CDR2 YFSETQ. This CDR3 contains 15 residues. The CDR3 DNA reads as TGCGCCAGCAGCTTGACCTTGGACAGGACCTATGGCTACACCTTC. Its translation: CASSLTLDRTYGYTF. Full variable domain (remainder filled in from reference TRBV5-1 and TRBJ1-2): KAGVTQTPRYLIKTRGQQVTLSCSPISGHRSVSWYQQTPGQGLQFLFEYFSETQRNKGNFPGRFSGRQFSNSRSEMNVSTLELGDSALYLCASSLTLDRTYGYTFGSGTRLTVV.

The chain has TRBV4-1 and TRBJ2-3; D not resolved. The germline V and J ends were trimmed by 2 bases and 4 bases, with 16 bases remaining between them. Germline CDR1 and CDR2: MGHRA and YSYEKL. The CDR3 length is 16 residues. As DNA, the CDR3 is TGCGCCAGCAGCCAATCCGTGGGCGCCGGCCCAGATACGCAGTATTTT. Its protein is CASSQSVGAGPDTQYF.

This clone was picked up a small number of times. V is TRBV7-9 and J is TRBJ1-2; D possibly corresponds to TRBD1 (5 bases). The CDR3 has 13 amino acids. The germline V gene encodes CDR1 SEHNR and CDR2 FQNEAQ (reference sequence). Trimming left V 3 bases short and J 6 bases short, with 11 bases between. The CDR3: CASSFRPGHGYTF. CDR3 coding DNA: TGTGCCAGCAGCTTTCGTCCAGGGCATGGCTACACCTTC.

The CDR3 region is CASSYLAGSSTDTQYF. The CDR3 DNA reads TGTGCCAGCAGTTACTTGGCCGGGAGTTCGACGGATACGCAGTATTTT. The V call is TRBV6-5, the J call TRBJ2-3; possible D gene TRBD2, 6 bases. Germline V gene sequence: CDR1 MNHEY, CDR2 SVGAGI. Deletions cut 1 base from V and 6 bases from J, with 17 bases between. This CDR3 is built from 16 residues.

This clone has a handful of counts. This chain joins TRBV5-6 and TRBJ2-7; TRBD1 agrees at 7 bases. The CDR3 covers 16 residues. V dropped 3 bases and J dropped 4; count of bases not matched to a gene: 13. From germline, CDR1 is SGHDT and CDR2 YYEEEE. The CDR3: CASSSTFKGAWYEQYF. In DNA, the CDR3 is TGTGCCAGCAGCTCGACGTTTAAGGGGGCTTGGTACGAGCAGTACTTC.

V usage is TRBV5-1 and J usage is TRBJ2-1; TRBD2 agrees at 10 bases. From germline, CDR1 is SGHRS and CDR2 YFSETQ. CDR3 length: 14 amino acids. V lost 2 bases, J lost 6 bases, and 2 bases stayed unmatched. The CDR3 region is CASSFSSGSNEQFF. The CDR3 DNA reads as TGCGCCAGCAGCTTCTCTAGCGGGAGCAATGAGCAGTTCTTC.

This CDR3 reads CASSSNGQDPSSYNEQFF. The CDR3, as DNA: TGTGCCAGCAGTTCAAATGGACAGGACCCAAGCTCCTACAATGAGCAGTTCTTC. The chain recombines TRBV27 with TRBJ2-1; 7 nucleotides agree with TRBD1. The V segment lost 4 bases and the J segment 0 bases; nucleotides outside the gene matches: 12. Germline V lookup: CDR1 MNHEY, CDR2 SMNVEV (reference sequence). The CDR3 sequence is 18 residues long.

The chain joins TRBV20-1 to TRBJ1-3; D gene ambiguous. The length of the CDR3 is 11 residues. V lost 2 bases to trimming and J lost 3 bases, with 2 bases between them. Germline CDR1 and CDR2: DFQATT and SNEGSKA (reference sequence). The CDR3 bases are TGCAGTGCTAGACTTGGAAACACCATATATTTT. Translating it yields CSARLGNTIYF.

The CDR3 reads CASSYRQSYEQYF. CDR3 DNA sequence: TGTGCCAGCAGTTACCGACAGTCCTACGAGCAGTACTTC. The J gene is TRBJ2-7, the V gene TRBV6-5, with D possibly TRBD1 on 5 matching bases. V shed 2 bases and J shed 1 base, with 6 bases lying between them. This CDR3 is 13 amino acids long. Germline assignment: CDR1 MNHEY and CDR2 SVGAGI.

The chain joins TRBV10-3 to TRBJ1-5; the D is unclear. CDR3 length equals 13 residues. Germline CDR1 reads ENHRY; CDR2 reads SYGVKD. Deletions cut 7 bases from V and 3 bases from J, with 10 bases between. The CDR3 spells CAITEELNQPQHF. CDR3 DNA sequence: TGTGCCATCACGGAGGAACTCAATCAGCCCCAGCATTTT.

The chain employs TRBV2 and TRBJ1-4; D remains unclear. The CDR3 runs to 15 residues. Deletions cut 6 bases from V and 2 bases from J, with 13 bases between. Germline V gives CDR1 SNHLY, CDR2 FYNNEI. This chain's CDR3 is CASRGLGSTNEKLFF. The CDR3 bases are TGTGCCAGCAGAGGACTGGGGTCGACTAATGAAAAACTGTTTTTT.

The V gene is TRBV5-1, the J gene TRBJ2-5; 11 bases fit TRBD2. This CDR3 has 18 residues. V was pared by 3 bases and J by 5 bases, with 15 bases of the junction left unmatched. Germline assignment: CDR1 SGHRS and CDR2 YFSETQ. CDR3 in amino acids: CASSSPTSGGWESETQYF. The CDR3 bases are TGCGCCAGCAGCTCACCCACTAGCGGGGGATGGGAATCGGAGACCCAGTACTTC.

The V gene is TRBV6-1, the J gene TRBJ1-5; 9 bases agree with TRBD1. CDR3 size: 20 residues. The germline V gene encodes CDR1 MNHNS and CDR2 SASEGT. V shed 2 bases, J shed 1 base, and the junction held 15 bases outside the gene matches. CDR3 in amino acids: CASSEWGVGTGRVSNQPQHF. DNA for the CDR3: TGTGCCAGCAGTGAATGGGGGGTGGGGACAGGGCGAGTGAGCAATCAGCCCCAGCATTTT.

The chain uses TRBV9 and TRBJ2-2; 10 bases line up with TRBD2. The germline gives CDR1 SGDLS, CDR2 YYNGEE. The CDR3 has 19 residues. The J segment lost 6 bases and the V segment lost 0 bases, leaving 14 bases of the junction unmatched. The DNA for the CDR3 is TGTGCCAGCAGCGTAGACCCGCCAGCGGGGGGGCTTCTATCCGGGGAGCTGTTTTTT. Translating gives CASSVDPPAGGLLSGELFF.

This clone was seen only once. The chain joins TRBV29-1 to TRBJ2-7; 7 nucleotides line up with TRBD2. There are 13 residues in the CDR3. Losses at the gene ends were 0 bases for V and 3 bases for J; bases not matched to a gene: 2. Germline CDR1 and CDR2: SQVTM and ANQGSEA. As DNA, the CDR3 is TGCAGCGTTGAAGAGGGGGGGTACTACGAGCAGTACTTC. This codes for CSVEEGGYYEQYF.

This clone is a singleton in its sample. The chain uses TRBV5-1 and TRBJ2-6; the D gene is possibly TRBD1 (6 bases). This CDR3 has 17 amino acids. The germline CDR1 and CDR2 sequences are SGHRS and YFSETQ. Between the trimmed V and J ends, which lost 1 base and 2 bases, there was a span of 13 bases. CDR3 region: CASSLLQGWAGANVLTF. The CDR3 bases are TGCGCCAGCAGCTTGCTTCAGGGGTGGGCTGGGGCCAACGTCCTGACTTTC.

This chain uses TRBV23-1 with TRBJ2-5, with D maybe TRBD1 (6 bases). TRBV23-1 is an ORF for which the function is uncertain. Trimming removed 4 bases from V and 2 bases from J, with 8 bases in between. The CDR3 runs to 13 residues. The DNA for the CDR3 is TGCGCCAGCAGTCGGACAGAACAAGAGACCCAGTACTTC. It codes for CASSRTEQETQYF.

Of note for this clone: Within the sample, other DNA sequences also encode this same CDR3. The CDR3 is CASSYTGSYEQYF. The DNA for the CDR3 is TGTGCCAGCAGTTACACAGGCTCCTACGAGCAGTACTTC. The V and J genes are TRBV6-5 and TRBJ2-7; D possibly corresponds to TRBD1 (5 bases). Germline V gene sequence: CDR1 MNHEY, CDR2 SVGAGI. V was clipped by 2 bases and J by 0 bases, with 5 bases between them. The CDR3 runs to 13 residues.

The CDR3 region is CASSLGDTFF. DNA of the CDR3: TGTGCCAGCTCCTTAGGGGATACTTTCTTT. The V gene is TRBV25-1, the J gene TRBJ1-1, with D tentatively TRBD1 (5 bases). The germline V gene encodes CDR1 MGHDK and CDR2 SYGVNS. The CDR3 totals 10 residues. The V end was cut by 8 bases, the J end by 12 bases, with 13 bases between.